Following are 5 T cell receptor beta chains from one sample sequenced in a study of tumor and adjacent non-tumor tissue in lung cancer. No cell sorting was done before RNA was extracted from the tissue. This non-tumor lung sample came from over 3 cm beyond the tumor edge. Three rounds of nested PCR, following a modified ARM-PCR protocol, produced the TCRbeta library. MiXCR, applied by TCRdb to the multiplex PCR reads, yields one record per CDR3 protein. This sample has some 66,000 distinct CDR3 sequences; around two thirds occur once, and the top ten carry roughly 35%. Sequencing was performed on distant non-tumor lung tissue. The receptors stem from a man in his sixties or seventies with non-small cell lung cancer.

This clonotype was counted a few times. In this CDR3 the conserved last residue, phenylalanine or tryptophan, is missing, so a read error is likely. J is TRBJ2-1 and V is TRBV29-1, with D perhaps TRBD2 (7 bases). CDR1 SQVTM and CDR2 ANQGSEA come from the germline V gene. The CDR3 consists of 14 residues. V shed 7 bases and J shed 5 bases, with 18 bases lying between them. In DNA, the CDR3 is TGCAGCGAAAGCCTCGGGGGGCAAAACAATGAGCAGTTCTCC. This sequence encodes CSESLGGQNNEQFS.

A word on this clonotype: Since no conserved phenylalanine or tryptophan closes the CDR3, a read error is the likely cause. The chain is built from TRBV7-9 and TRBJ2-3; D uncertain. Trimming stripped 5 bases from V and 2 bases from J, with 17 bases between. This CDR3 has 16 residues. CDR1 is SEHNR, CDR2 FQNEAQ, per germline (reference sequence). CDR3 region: CASSVKGGRFTDTQYL. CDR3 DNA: TGTGCCAGCAGCGTGAAGGGTGGGCGTTTCACAGATACGCAGTATCTT.

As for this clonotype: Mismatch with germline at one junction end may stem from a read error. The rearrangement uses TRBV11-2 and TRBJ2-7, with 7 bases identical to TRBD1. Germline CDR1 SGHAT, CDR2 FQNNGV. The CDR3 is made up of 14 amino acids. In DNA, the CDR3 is TGTGCCAGCAACTTAGCCCCAGGGGGCTACGAGCAGTACTTC. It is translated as CASNLAPGGYEQYF.

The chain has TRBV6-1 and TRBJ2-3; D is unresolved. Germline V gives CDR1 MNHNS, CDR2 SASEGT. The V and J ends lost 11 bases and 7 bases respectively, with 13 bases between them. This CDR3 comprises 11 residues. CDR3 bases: TGTGCCTGCATAGTCGAGCATACGCAGTATTTT. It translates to CACIVEHTQYF.

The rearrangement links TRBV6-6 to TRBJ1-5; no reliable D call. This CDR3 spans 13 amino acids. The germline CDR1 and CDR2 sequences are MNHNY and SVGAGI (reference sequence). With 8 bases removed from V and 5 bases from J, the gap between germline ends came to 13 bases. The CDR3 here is CASSKPTDQPQHF. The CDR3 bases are TGTGCCAGCTCTAAACCTACCGATCAGCCCCAGCATTTT.